This is a list of T cell receptor beta chains from one sample in a study of cytomegalovirus exposure and HLA in healthy donors. Here immunoSEQ multiplex PCR was the method, and the copy in TCRdb shows in-frame clones only, minus some. The repertoire consists of 45,000 to 55,000 clones, with about 57% occurring once and the leading ten covering 12%. What was sequenced was PBMCs. The receptors here all came from a human donor in good health. CDR3s include the opening cysteine and the closing phenylalanine or tryptophan. A D gene is named only where the DNA matches it firmly. Only some rows state a clone size, as once, few, many or a class for expanded clones.

clone size,D gene,V gene,J gene,CDR3 protein,CDR3 DNA
.,TRBD2,TRBV18,TRBJ2-3,CASSPVGLAGSTDTQYF,TGTGCCAGCTCACCGGTCGGACTAGCGGGGAGTACAGATACGCAGTATTTT
.,TRBD1,TRBV7-9,TRBJ2-7,CASSSPAGTDKPYEQYF,TGTGCCAGCAGCTCGCCCGCCGGGACAGATAAACCCTACGAGCAGTACTTC
once,TRBD2,TRBV27,TRBJ2-1,CASSGLAGAPYNEQFF,TGTGCCAGCAGTGGGCTAGCGGGGGCCCCCTACAATGAGCAGTTCTTC
.,.,TRBV27,TRBJ2-7,CASSPFQGYEQYF,TGTGCCAGCAGCCCTTTTCAGGGATACGAGCAGTACTTC
.,TRBD1,TRBV28,TRBJ1-1,CASSYRTGEAFF,TGTGCCAGCAGTTATAGGACAGGTGAAGCTTTCTTT
.,.,TRBV5-4,TRBJ1-4,CASSSLNEKLFF,TGTGCCAGCAGCTCTTTGAATGAAAAACTGTTTTTT
.,TRBD2,TRBV29-1,TRBJ2-1,CSVRRGGGASYNEQFF,TGCAGCGTTCGGCGAGGCGGGGGGGCCTCCTACAATGAGCAGTTCTTC
.,.,TRBV5-4,TRBJ1-3,CASSPTPGTIYF,TGTGCCAGCAGCCCTACCCCCGGCACCATATATTTT
few,TRBD2,TRBV30,TRBJ2-3,CAWSGTPWTSGGVKDTQYF,TGTGCCTGGAGTGGAACCCCCTGGACTAGCGGGGGGGTTAAAGATACGCAGTATTTT
once,TRBD1,TRBV6-6,TRBJ1-3,CASSFRTGSGNTIYF,TGTGCCAGCAGTTTCAGGACAGGTTCAGGAAACACCATATATTTT
.,TRBD1,TRBV5-6,TRBJ1-5,CASSQTSGTGVNQPQHF,TGTGCCAGCAGCCAAACTTCCGGGACAGGGGTAAATCAGCCCCAGCATTTT
.,.,TRBV6-5,TRBJ1-2,CASSQTGTPNYGYTF,TGTGCCAGCAGCCAAACCGGGACACCGAACTATGGCTACACCTTC
few,TRBD1,TRBV27,TRBJ1-1,CASSGQGANTEAFF,TGTGCCAGCAGTGGACAGGGGGCGAACACTGAAGCTTTCTTT
.,TRBD1,TRBV7-3,TRBJ1-1,CASSSGQVRSGTEAFF,TGTGCCAGCAGCTCCGGACAGGTTAGGTCAGGGACTGAAGCTTTCTTT
few,.,TRBV2,TRBJ1-1,CASSEQLYTEAFF,TGTGCCAGCAGTGAACAACTCTACACTGAAGCTTTCTTT
.,.,TRBV4-2,TRBJ2-7,CASSQEWTSSYEQYF,TGTGCCAGCAGCCAAGAGTGGACAAGCTCCTACGAGCAGTACTTC
.,.,TRBV4-2,TRBJ1-2,CASSRGTGGYTF,TGTGCCAGCAGCCGCGGGACGGGTGGCTACACCTTC
.,TRBD2,TRBV19,TRBJ2-1,CASSISGGGSLNEQFF,TGTGCCAGTAGTATAAGTGGCGGGGGGTCGTTAAATGAGCAGTTCTTC
.,TRBD1,TRBV27,TRBJ1-4,CASSTFGGQDNEKLFF,TGTGCCAGCAGCACCTTTGGGGGACAGGATAATGAAAAACTGTTTTTT
.,TRBD1,TRBV7-8,TRBJ1-3,CASSPARGRGNTIYF,TGTGCCAGCAGCCCCGCCAGGGGGCGAGGAAACACCATATATTTT
.,.,TRBV7-9,TRBJ2-2,CASSLGVNTGELFF,TGTGCCAGCAGCTTAGGAGTCAACACCGGGGAGCTGTTTTTT
few,TRBD2,TRBV4-1,TRBJ2-3,CASSQDSRLFPGEGTQYF,TGCGCCAGCAGCCAAGATAGTAGACTCTTCCCGGGGGAGGGTACGCAGTATTTT
.,TRBD2,TRBV27,TRBJ2-1,CASNPWASGVYEQFF,TGTGCCAGCAATCCGTGGGCTAGCGGGGTCTATGAGCAGTTCTTC
few,TRBD2,TRBV5-4,TRBJ2-5,CASSLVRAGGETQYF,TGTGCCAGCAGCTTGGTCCGGGCGGGGGGTGAGACCCAGTACTTC
.,TRBD1,TRBV2,TRBJ1-2,CASSELTGVGYTF,TGTGCCAGCAGTGAATTAACAGGGGTTGGCTACACCTTC
.,.,TRBV2,TRBJ2-3,CASLRTRGSTDTQYF,TGTGCCAGCCTCAGGACACGGGGGAGCACAGATACGCAGTATTTT
.,TRBD1,TRBV30,TRBJ1-1,CAWGEGQAAFF,TGTGCCTGGGGGGAGGGACAGGCCGCTTTCTTT
few,TRBD1,TRBV4-1,TRBJ1-1,CASSQGFRGRNTEAFF,TGCGCCAGCAGCCAAGGCTTCAGGGGGCGGAACACTGAAGCTTTCTTT
.,.,TRBV6-5,TRBJ1-2,CASSYSTGLAGYTF,TGTGCCAGCAGTTACTCTACAGGCCTGGCTGGCTACACCTTC
once,.,TRBV6-6,TRBJ2-3,CASSSIQGKDTDTQYF,TGTGCCAGCAGTTCGATTCAGGGTAAAGACACAGATACGCAGTATTTT
.,TRBD1,TRBV10-3,TRBJ2-5,CAIGGSGVETQYF,TGTGCCATAGGGGGCTCCGGGGTAGAGACCCAGTACTTC
.,.,TRBV6-5,TRBJ1-2,CASSQGGRNYGYTF,TGTGCCAGCAGCCAAGGAGGACGTAACTATGGCTACACCTTC
few,.,TRBV6-6,TRBJ1-1,CASSHREQTEAFF,TGTGCCAGCAGTCACAGGGAACAAACAGAAGCTTTCTTT
few,.,TRBV6-1,TRBJ2-2,CASDDLNTGELFF,TGTGCCAGTGATGACTTAAACACCGGGGAGCTGTTTTTT
.,TRBD1,TRBV7-3,TRBJ1-1,CASSSRQGASTEAFF,TGTGCCAGCAGCTCCCGACAGGGGGCGAGCACTGAAGCTTTCTTT
few,.,TRBV7-2,TRBJ2-2,CASSTGSLLVGELFF,TGTGCCAGCAGCACCGGGTCCCTTCTCGTAGGGGAGCTGTTTTTT
.,.,TRBV29-1,TRBJ1-5,CSATLPYSNQPQHF,TGCAGCGCTACGTTACCTTATAGCAATCAGCCCCAGCATTTT
.,TRBD1,TRBV28,TRBJ1-2,CASITGTGVGGYTF,TGTGCCAGCATCACCGGGACAGGGGTAGGTGGCTACACCTTC
.,TRBD1,TRBV7-2,TRBJ2-5,CASSLVRGRGETQYF,TGTGCCAGCAGCTTAGTCAGGGGGCGAGGAGAGACCCAGTACTTC
.,.,TRBV4-1,TRBJ2-7,CASSQDGVREQYF,TGCGCCAGCAGTCAGGACGGGGTAAGGGAGCAGTACTTC